This is a list of T cell receptor beta chains from one sample in a study of blood T cell repertoires in COVID-19. This table comes from immunoSEQ multiplex PCR, and its TCRdb copy is limited to in-frame clones, with some not included. The repertoire has more than 85,000 clones, 70% to 90% of them found once; the top ten carry about a tenth. The specimen was peripheral blood. The receptors were gathered from a man aged 35 to 55 with active or convalescent COVID-19. CDR3s include the opening cysteine and the closing phenylalanine or tryptophan. The D gene is left open where the match is weak. Where a row states a size, it is once, few, many or the class of an expanded clone; other rows omit it.

D gene,clone size,J gene,V gene,CDR3 DNA,CDR3 protein
TRBD2,.,TRBJ2-1,TRBV5-1,TGCGCCAGCACCTCGGGGCGGGGGACTAACAATGAGCAGTTCTTC,CASTSGRGTNNEQFF
.,.,TRBJ1-5,TRBV3-1/TRBV3-2,TGTGCCAGCAGCCAAGATCTCAATCAGCCCCAGCATTTT,CASSQDLNQPQHF
TRBD2,.,TRBJ2-3,TRBV3-1/TRBV3-2,TGTGCCAGCAGCCACCCCGGACTAGCTACGCAGTATTTT,CASSHPGLATQYF
TRBD1,once,TRBJ1-6,TRBV27,TGTGCCAGCAGTTTACGTCCGTCTGGGACAGGGCGAGTGGGGCCGAATTCACCCCTCCACTTT,CASSLRPSGTGRVGPNSPLHF
TRBD1,.,TRBJ1-5,TRBV6-1,TGTGCCAGCAGTGAAGCGCTTCTCGGGACAGGGATCTATAGCAATCAGCCCCAGCATTTT,CASSEALLGTGIYSNQPQHF
TRBD2,.,TRBJ2-1,TRBV6-5,TGTGCCAGCACTAGCGGGGGAGTGGTTGAGCAGTTCTTC,CASTSGGVVEQFF
.,.,TRBJ2-3,TRBV5-5,TGTGCCAGCAGCTTGGGGCCGGAGAGAGGAGATACGCAGTATTTT,CASSLGPERGDTQYF
.,.,TRBJ1-4,TRBV3-1/TRBV3-2,TGTGCCAGCAGCCTGGAGGGAACTAATGAAAAACTGTTTTTT,CASSLEGTNEKLFF
TRBD1,.,TRBJ2-6,TRBV3-1/TRBV3-2,TGTGCCAGCAGCCCATCGACAGGGGGCGTTGGAGGGGCCAACGTCCTGACTTTC,CASSPSTGGVGGANVLTF
.,.,TRBJ1-1,TRBV11-3,TGTGCCAGCAGCTTGGGGGGGAACACTGAAGCTTTCTTT,CASSLGGNTEAFF
.,.,TRBJ1-4,TRBV9,TGTGCCAGCAGCGTAGATTTGACGGAGGGTGAAAAACTGTTTTTT,CASSVDLTEGEKLFF
TRBD1,once,TRBJ1-4,TRBV3-1/TRBV3-2,TGTGCCAGCAGCAGACAGGGGGGTGAAAAACTGTTTTTT,CASSRQGGEKLFF
.,.,TRBJ1-2,TRBV15,TGTGCCACCAGCAGAGACGCCCTCCGGGACACCTCTAACTATGGCTACACCTTC,CATSRDALRDTSNYGYTF
TRBD1,.,TRBJ2-1,TRBV7-6,TGTGCCAGCAGCGCTTACCTGGGACAGGTGTTAGGCAATGAGCAGTTCTTC,CASSAYLGQVLGNEQFF
TRBD2,.,TRBJ2-5,TRBV29-1,TGCAGCGCTCCTCAGACTAGCGGGGGGGCCGGGGAGACCCAGTACTTC,CSAPQTSGGAGETQYF
.,.,TRBJ2-1,TRBV9,TGTGCCAGCAGCGTAACGACTAGCTCCTACAATGAGCAGTTCTTC,CASSVTTSSYNEQFF
.,.,TRBJ1-1,TRBV10-1,TGCGCCAGCAGTGGACGGGGATCTGAAGCTTTCTTT,CASSGRGSEAFF
.,.,TRBJ2-2,TRBV12-3/TRBV12-4,TGTGCCAGCAGTCCCAGGGGTACCGGGGAGCTGTTTTTT,CASSPRGTGELFF
.,.,TRBJ1-5,TRBV6-5,TGTGCCAGCACTGCGTCCGGGGGGAATCAGCCCCAGCATTTT,CASTASGGNQPQHF
TRBD2,.,TRBJ2-7,TRBV19,TGTGCCAGTAGTATAGGTGCGACTAGCGGGGGGTACTACGAGCAGTACTTC,CASSIGATSGGYYEQYF
.,.,TRBJ1-1,TRBV3-1/TRBV3-2,TGTGCCAGCAGCCAAGTCGGGGGTGCCACTGAAGCTTTCTTT,CASSQVGGATEAFF
.,.,TRBJ1-3,TRBV6-5,TGTGCCAGCAGTTACAGCCCGAGCTCTGGAAACACCATATATTTT,CASSYSPSSGNTIYF
TRBD1,.,TRBJ1-1,TRBV6-5,TGTGCCAGCGCCGACAGGGGAGTGAATGAAGCTTTCTTT,CASADRGVNEAFF
TRBD1,.,TRBJ2-4,TRBV7-2,TGTGCCAGCAGCCCAGAGGGACAGCAAAACATTCAGTACTTC,CASSPEGQQNIQYF
.,.,TRBJ1-2,TRBV29-1,TGCAGCGGCAAAAACTCCCCAGGGGCCTCTGGCTACACCTTC,CSGKNSPGASGYTF
TRBD1,.,TRBJ1-1,TRBV19,TGTGCCAGTAGTATAGCAGGGGGAATCACTGAAGCTTTCTTT,CASSIAGGITEAFF
.,once,TRBJ2-1,TRBV7-9,TGTGCCAGCAGCCCGGCGGGCAGGCAATACAATGAGCAGTTCTTC,CASSPAGRQYNEQFF
TRBD1,few,TRBJ1-5,TRBV7-3,TGTGCCAGCAGCTTGATGACAGGGGATCAGCCCCAGCATTTT,CASSLMTGDQPQHF
TRBD1,.,TRBJ1-6,TRBV6-5,TGTGCCAGCTCACCACAGGGGGTCCTCCACTTT,CASSPQGVLHF
TRBD1,.,TRBJ2-3,TRBV2,TGTGCCAGCAGCCGACCGGGACAGGGGGCAGATACGCAGTATTTT,CASSRPGQGADTQYF
.,.,TRBJ1-2,TRBV30,TGTGCCTGGAGCCAGGGAGGGGGTAATGGCTACACCTTC,CAWSQGGGNGYTF
.,.,TRBJ2-7,TRBV4-3,TGCGCCAGCAGCCGGAGTATCGGGACATCCACCTACGAGCAGTACTTC,CASSRSIGTSTYEQYF
.,.,TRBJ2-1,TRBV7-3,TGTGCCAGCAGCTTAACTCGGGGAACGTACAATGAGCAGTTCTTC,CASSLTRGTYNEQFF
.,few,TRBJ2-2,TRBV18,TGTGCCAGCTCACCCGACACCGGGGAGCTGTTTTTT,CASSPDTGELFF
.,.,TRBJ2-3,TRBV6-5,TGTGCCAGCCGCTTCACTGATACGCAGTATTTT,CASRFTDTQYF
TRBD2,.,TRBJ2-2,TRBV3-1/TRBV3-2,TGTGCCAGCAGCCACCAGCGAGAGACTAGCTCCTTTAGTGCCGGGGAGCTGTTTTTT,CASSHQRETSSFSAGELFF
TRBD1,.,TRBJ2-7,TRBV6-1,TGTGCCAGCAGTGAAAAACAGGGGACGGCGCAGTACTTC,CASSEKQGTAQYF
.,.,TRBJ1-1,TRBV6-5,TGTGCCAGCAGTTACGGGGGGGCCAGCACTGAAGCTTTCTTT,CASSYGGASTEAFF
TRBD1,.,TRBJ1-2,TRBV5-1,TGCGCCAGCAGCCGGACAGGGGAAGGCTACACCTTC,CASSRTGEGYTF
.,once,TRBJ2-7,TRBV6-5,TGTGCCAGCAGATCCTGGTCCAGCTCCTACGAGCAGTACTTC,CASRSWSSSYEQYF
.,.,TRBJ1-1,TRBV3-1/TRBV3-2,TGTGCCAGCAGCCGAGGAAAAATGAACACTGAAGCTTTCTTT,CASSRGKMNTEAFF
.,.,TRBJ2-3,TRBV2,TGTGCCAGCAGTGAAAGGGGGGGAACAGATACGCAGTATTTT,CASSERGGTDTQYF
.,.,TRBJ1-6,TRBV9,TGTGCCAGCAGCGACCCATACAGAGATTCACCCCTCCACTTT,CASSDPYRDSPLHF
TRBD1,once,TRBJ1-4,TRBV3-1/TRBV3-2,TGTGCCAGCAGCCAAGATCAGAGGACAGGGGCTAATGAAAAACTGTTTTTT,CASSQDQRTGANEKLFF
TRBD2,.,TRBJ2-3,TRBV2,TGTGCCAGCAGAGCGGGGGGGCAAGATACGCAGTATTTT,CASRAGGQDTQYF
.,.,TRBJ1-2,TRBV19,TGTGCCAGTAGTCCCCCCGGGACAAGTCTAGTATACACCTTC,CASSPPGTSLVYTF
.,medium-sized,TRBJ2-2,TRBV6-4,TGTGCCAGCAGTGACGCCCCCGATACAACCGGGGAGCTGTTTTTT,CASSDAPDTTGELFF